Listed below are T cell receptor beta chains from one sample, sequenced in a study of tumor-infiltrating lymphocytes in primary liver carcinoma. TCRdb called the multiplex PCR reads again in MiXCR, with one record for every CDR3 protein. The profile shows over 250,000 distinct CDR3 sequences, nearly 60% of them singletons. Sequencing was performed on peripheral blood. The receptors shown here come from a woman aged 30 to 39 with primary liver carcinoma and hepatitis B virus infection. The CDR3 runs from the conserved cysteine through the conserved F or W. Each record gives: J gene, V gene, clone size, CDR3 protein. Size is stated for part of the rows, as once, few or many counts, or as a class when the clone is expanded.

j_gene: TRBJ1-1
v_gene: TRBV12-3/TRBV12-4
abundance: -
CDR3aa: CASSQGGYMSAFF

j_gene: TRBJ2-2
v_gene: TRBV11-3
abundance: -
CDR3aa: CGSSLTLVLAGGSSAGELFF

j_gene: TRBJ1-6
v_gene: TRBV30
abundance: few
CDR3aa: CAWTWTDYNSPLHF

j_gene: TRBJ2-3
v_gene: TRBV6-5
abundance: many
CDR3aa: CASKGGGGTDTQYF

j_gene: TRBJ2-1
v_gene: TRBV11-2
abundance: -
CDR3aa: CASNLATSNNEQFF

j_gene: TRBJ2-3
v_gene: TRBV6-2/TRBV6-3
abundance: -
CDR3aa: CASNSTPKTQYF

j_gene: TRBJ1-1
v_gene: TRBV13
abundance: -
CDR3aa: CASSLIPGPRVPETFF

j_gene: TRBJ1-4
v_gene: TRBV6-1
abundance: -
CDR3aa: CASRSGTEKLFF

j_gene: TRBJ2-1
v_gene: TRBV5-6
abundance: -
CDR3aa: CASSPLFRQGPPEQFF

j_gene: TRBJ2-1
v_gene: TRBV4-1
abundance: -
CDR3aa: CASSQEVGSLNGQFF

j_gene: TRBJ2-3
v_gene: TRBV11-3
abundance: -
CDR3aa: CVSSAGGTRGRYF

j_gene: TRBJ2-7
v_gene: TRBV6-5
abundance: once
CDR3aa: CVSSPGWAEQYF

j_gene: TRBJ2-2
v_gene: TRBV10-3
abundance: few
CDR3aa: CAIRSSSTGELFF

j_gene: TRBJ2-5
v_gene: TRBV29-1
abundance: few
CDR3aa: CSVRRQEETQYF

j_gene: TRBJ2-7
v_gene: TRBV7-8
abundance: -
CDR3aa: CAISLIRGIPTYEQYF

j_gene: TRBJ1-1
v_gene: TRBV12-3/TRBV12-4
abundance: -
CDR3aa: CASSLDADSVYPTEAFF

j_gene: TRBJ1-5
v_gene: TRBV7-8
abundance: many
CDR3aa: CASSPGRGVLHF